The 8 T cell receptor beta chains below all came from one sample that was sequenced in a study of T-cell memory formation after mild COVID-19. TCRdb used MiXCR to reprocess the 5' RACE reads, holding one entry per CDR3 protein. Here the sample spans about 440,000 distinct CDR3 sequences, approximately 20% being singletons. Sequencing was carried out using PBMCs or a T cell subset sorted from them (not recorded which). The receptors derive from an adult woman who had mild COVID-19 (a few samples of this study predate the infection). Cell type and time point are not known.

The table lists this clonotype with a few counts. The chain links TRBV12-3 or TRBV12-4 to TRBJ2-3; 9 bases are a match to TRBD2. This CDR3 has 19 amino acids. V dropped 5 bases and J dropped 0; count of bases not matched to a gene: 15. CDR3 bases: TGTGCCAGCAGTCTAGGCCCCATAGCGGGAGTACCTAGCACAGATACGCAGTATTTT. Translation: CASSLGPIAGVPSTDTQYF.

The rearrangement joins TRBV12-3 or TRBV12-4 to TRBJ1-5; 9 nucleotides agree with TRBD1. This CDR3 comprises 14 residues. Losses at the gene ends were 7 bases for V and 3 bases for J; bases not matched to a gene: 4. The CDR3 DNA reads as TGTGCCAGCACCAGGACAGGGGCCAATCAGCCCCAGCATTTT. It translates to CASTRTGANQPQHF.

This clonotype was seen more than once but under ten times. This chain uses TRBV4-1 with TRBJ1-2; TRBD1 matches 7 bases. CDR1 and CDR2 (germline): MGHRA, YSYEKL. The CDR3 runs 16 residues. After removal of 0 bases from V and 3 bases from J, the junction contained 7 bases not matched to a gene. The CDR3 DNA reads TGCGCCAGCAGCCAAGATCTAGGGGGCGCGTACTATGGCTACACCTTC. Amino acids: CASSQDLGGAYYGYTF.

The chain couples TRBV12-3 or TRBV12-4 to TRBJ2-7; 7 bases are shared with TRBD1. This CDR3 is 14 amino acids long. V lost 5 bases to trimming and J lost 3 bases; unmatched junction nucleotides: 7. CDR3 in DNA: TGTGCCAGCAGTCCGACAGGGTCCCACTACGAGCAGTACTTC. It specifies CASSPTGSHYEQYF.

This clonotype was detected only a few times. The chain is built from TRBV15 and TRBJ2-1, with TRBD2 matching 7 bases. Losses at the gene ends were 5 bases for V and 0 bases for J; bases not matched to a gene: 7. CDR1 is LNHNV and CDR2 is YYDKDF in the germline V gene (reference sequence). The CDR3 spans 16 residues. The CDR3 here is CATSASGASSYNEQFF. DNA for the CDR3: TGTGCCACCAGCGCGAGCGGGGCCAGCTCCTACAATGAGCAGTTCTTC.

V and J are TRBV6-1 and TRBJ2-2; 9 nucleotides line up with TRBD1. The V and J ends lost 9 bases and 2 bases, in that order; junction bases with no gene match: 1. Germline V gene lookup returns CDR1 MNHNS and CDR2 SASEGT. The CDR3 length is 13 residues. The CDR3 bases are TGTGCCAGGGGACAGGGTAACACCGGGGAGCTGTTTTTT. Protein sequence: CARGQGNTGELFF.

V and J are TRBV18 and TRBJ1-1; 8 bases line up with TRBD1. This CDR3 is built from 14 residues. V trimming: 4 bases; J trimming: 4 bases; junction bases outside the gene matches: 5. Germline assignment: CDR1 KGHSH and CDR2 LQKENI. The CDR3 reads CASSRTDRGTEAFF. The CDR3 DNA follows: TGTGCCAGCTCACGCACTGACAGGGGCACTGAAGCTTTCTTT.

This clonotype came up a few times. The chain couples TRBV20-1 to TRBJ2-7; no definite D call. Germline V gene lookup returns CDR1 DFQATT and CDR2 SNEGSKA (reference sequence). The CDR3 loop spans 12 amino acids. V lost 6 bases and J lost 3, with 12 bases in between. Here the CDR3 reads CSAKTEGYEQYF. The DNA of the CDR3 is TGCAGTGCCAAGACTGAAGGCTACGAGCAGTACTTC.